This T cell receptor (beta chain) was found in a study of OX40 agonist ivuxolimab in advanced cancers. Findings and caveats of the study: In CD8+ T cells, expanded clones were on average more numerous than in CD4+.

A note on this clone: The antigen is undetermined.

The protocol was immunoSEQ multiplex PCR, while the TCRdb copy is restricted to in-frame clones and leaves out a portion. The sample holds about 36,000 clones; over 65% are singletons and the top ten take around a fifth. The V and J ends lost 2 bases and 0 bases respectively, with 7 bases between them. The CDR3 has 14 amino acids. The germline V gene encodes CDR1 MNHEY and CDR2 SMNVEV (reference sequence). The sequence came from an adult with an advanced solid tumor such as melanoma, head and neck, liver or kidney cancer. This chain uses TRBV27 with TRBJ1-1; possible D gene TRBD1, 5 bases. The sample in question was CD4+ or CD8+ T cells sorted from blood, obtained in a trial of the OX40 agonist ivuxolimab. Here the CDR3 reads CASSLAGMNTEAFF. The CDR3 bases are TGTGCCAGCAGTTTAGCAGGGATGAACACTGAAGCTTTCTTT.